The 10 T cell receptor beta chains presented below share a single source sample, sequenced in a study of T-cell reconstitution after alpha-beta-depleted transplantation in children. Unique molecular identifiers were incorporated into the prepared TCRbeta library. Via MiXCR, TCRdb re-called the PCR reads, giving one row per CDR3 protein. In the table there are some 440,000 distinct CDR3 sequences, 15% to 20% of which are singletons. The specimen comprised PBMCs, mostly from graft donor cells, sampled 360 days after TCRalphabeta/CD19-depleted stem cell transplant. All receptors come from a boy younger than two who had a stem cell transplant for Wiskott-Aldrich syndrome, so the T cells may come from the graft donor.

This clonotype was recorded a few times. The V gene is TRBV30, the J gene TRBJ2-7, with 7 bases fitting TRBD1. After removal of 4 bases from V and 5 bases from J, the junction contained 11 bases not matched to a gene. There are 14 residues in the CDR3. CDR1 is GTSNPN and CDR2 is SVGIG in the germline V gene (reference sequence). DNA of the CDR3: TGTGCCTGGAAAAGAGGGGGCGCCTTTGACGAGCAGTACTTC. Amino acids: CAWKRGGAFDEQYF.

V gene TRBV19 combines with J gene TRBJ1-2; D is perhaps TRBD1 (5 bases). The V gene lost 1 base and the J gene lost 4 bases, with 13 bases spanning the gap. The CDR3 spans 15 residues. CDR1 is LNHDA, CDR2 SQIVND, per germline (reference sequence). The CDR3 region is CASSIVNRPFYGYTF. CDR3 nucleotide sequence: TGTGCCAGTAGTATAGTGAACAGGCCCTTCTATGGCTACACCTTC.

The chain has TRBV4-3 and TRBJ2-1, with no clear D. Looked up from germline, CDR1 is LGHNA and CDR2 is YSLEER. Trimming stripped 2 bases from V and 4 bases from J, with 18 bases between. This CDR3 is 17 amino acids long. The CDR3 region is CASSQYGTLEGYNEQFF. CDR3 DNA sequence: TGCGCCAGCAGCCAATATGGAACCCTTGAAGGGTACAATGAGCAGTTCTTC.

The V gene is TRBV18, the J gene TRBJ2-2; 8 positions agree with TRBD1. After removal of 0 bases from V and 1 base from J, the junction contained 4 bases not matched to a gene. CDR1 and CDR2 from the germline V gene are KGHSH and LQKENI. The CDR3 sequence is 17 residues long. The CDR3 loop reads CASSPPAGGWNTGELFF. The CDR3 region has the DNA TGTGCCAGCTCACCACCGGCAGGGGGCTGGAACACCGGGGAGCTGTTTTTT.

J is TRBJ2-1 and V is TRBV18, with 12 bases lining up with TRBD2. This CDR3 spans 16 amino acids. From germline, CDR1 is KGHSH and CDR2 LQKENI. The V and J ends lost 4 bases and 5 bases, in that order; junction bases with no gene match: 6. As DNA, the CDR3 is TGTGCCAGCTCACGTCTAGCGGGAGGGCATCACAATGAGCAGTTCTTC. It translates to CASSRLAGGHHNEQFF.

This clonotype was observed a few times. The rearrangement joins TRBV18 to TRBJ2-5, with D hard to call. V dropped 1 base and J dropped 1 base, with 7 bases sitting between them. The CDR3 is made up of 14 amino acids. Germline CDR1 reads KGHSH; CDR2 reads LQKENI. CDR3 sequence: CASSPREFQETQYF. The DNA for the CDR3 is TGTGCCAGCTCACCACGCGAGTTCCAAGAGACCCAGTACTTC.

The table lists this clonotype with a few counts. The chain couples TRBV5-1 to TRBJ2-6; D gene ambiguous. The ends were cut back, 1 base at V and 0 bases at J, with 14 bases in the middle. This CDR3 has 18 residues. The germline CDR1 and CDR2 sequences are SGHRS and YFSETQ. The CDR3 region has the DNA TGCGCCAGCAGCTTGTTTCGGAGACCGATCTCTGGGGCCAACGTCCTGACTTTC. Amino acid sequence: CASSLFRRPISGANVLTF.

The chain carries TRBV20-1 and TRBJ2-3; maybe TRBD2 (5 bases). The CDR3 has 14 amino acids. The V gene lost 2 bases and the J gene lost 6 bases, with 15 bases spanning the gap. Per germline, CDR1 DFQATT and CDR2 SNEGSKA (reference sequence). CDR3 coding DNA: TGCAGTGCTAGACGAGGAGCGAGGGCGGATACGCAGTATTTT. Its translation is CSARRGARADTQYF.

CDR3 protein: CSAKRLAGAWVQYF. CDR3 nucleotides: TGCAGCGCGAAAAGACTAGCGGGAGCTTGGGTGCAGTACTTC. The chain recombines TRBV20-1 with TRBJ2-7; 12 nucleotides match TRBD2. Germline CDR1 reads DFQATT; CDR2 reads SNEGSKA (reference sequence). The CDR3 loop spans 14 amino acids.

In this sample, this clonotype turned up many times. V usage is TRBV5-1 and J usage is TRBJ2-1; TRBD2 is a possible D gene (7 bases). The CDR3 is made up of 18 amino acids. Germline CDR1 reads SGHRS; CDR2 reads YFSETQ. V lost 9 bases to trimming and J lost 3 bases, with 28 bases between them. For the CDR3, the DNA is TGCGCCACCCAGCAGCTTCCCCCAAGGGGGGGGCTCTACAATGAGCAGTTCTTC. It translates to CATQQLPPRGGLYNEQFF. Drawing the rest from reference TRBV5-1 and TRBJ2-1, the complete variable domain is KAGVTQTPRYLIKTRGQQVTLSCSPISGHRSVSWYQQTPGQGLQFLFEYFSETQRNKGNFPGRFSGRQFSNSRSEMNVSTLELGDSALYLCATQQLPPRGGLYNEQFFGPGTRLTVL.